This paragraph covers one TCR beta chain sequence. This sample is drawn from a study of blood T cells in healthy people across ages. V lost 0 bases and J 2 bases, leaving 12 bases between the germline ends. Germline-derived CDR1 and CDR2 are MNHNY and SVGAGI (reference sequence). The CDR3 covers 16 residues. Primers used in a second PCR of about 6 to 11 cycles were a sample-barcoded 5' primer and a J-beta primer mix. All samples gave at least 2.5 million CDR3-containing paired-end reads. TCRdb processed the 5' RACE reads anew with MiXCR; each CDR3 protein has one entry. The sample shows around 1,800,000 distinct CDR3 sequences, around 42% of them seen only once.

Sequenced input: blood. The genes are TRBV6-6 and TRBJ2-3, with a tentative D call TRBD1 (5 bases). The clonotype comes from a human donor in good health. CDR3 coding DNA: TGTGCCAGCAGTTACTCGAGACAGCTTGACACAGATACGCAGTATTTT. This translates into CASSYSRQLDTDTQYF.